There are a few counts of the clone carrying this T cell receptor beta chain. Its target is not known. This specimen belongs to a study of cytotoxic CD8 clonotypes in ibrutinib-treated CLL. The overall study: Patients attained about 25 partial and 2 complete responses; at median approximately 68 months, around 15 remained remitted while 12 progressed.

Study-wide results and limits: There were few public clonotypes, and on treatment they contracted or stayed stable. Samples from sustained-remission and progressing patients were taken at different times. Clonality showed a rise at ibrutinib response that reversed toward baseline at progression.

The germline CDR1 and CDR2 sequences are SNHLY and FYNNEI. V lost 8 bases and J lost 1, with 20 bases in between. The CDR3 is 16 residues long. Profiled with immunoSEQ multiplex PCR; TCRdb holds only in-frame clones, not every one. The top ten clones hold 32% of a sample with about 97,000 clones, approximately 82% of them seen once. Sample: PBMCs, taken after 12 months of ibrutinib treatment. This clonotype was obtained from a human donor with chronic lymphocytic leukemia. The V and J genes are TRBV2 and TRBJ2-5, with D tentatively TRBD1 or TRBD2 (5 bases each). The CDR3 nucleotides are TGTGCCAGCGGAGCCGGCCCCGGGACGGCCCAAGAGACCCAGTACTTC. It specifies CASGAGPGTAQETQYF.